These T cell receptor beta chains were read from a single sample in a study of T cell responses to AZD1222 COVID-19 vaccine. Clones were sequenced by immunoSEQ multiplex PCR, and TCRdb holds only the in-frame ones, with some missing. The sample records 55,000 to 65,000 clones, 70% to 90% being singletons. This specimen consisted of peripheral blood, obtained on day 0 of AZD1222 vaccination. These receptors came from an adult in good health. Each CDR3 is given with its conserved first and last residue. The D gene is left open where the match is weak. Clone size, where shown, is once, few, many, or a class for clones that have expanded.

v_call: TRBV28
d_call: NA
j_call: TRBJ1-5
clone_size: NA
cdr3_nt: TGTGCCAGCAGTAGACCCGGGACATCGGGTTTGCCCCAGCATTTT
cdr3_aa: CASSRPGTSGLPQHF

v_call: TRBV4-1
d_call: TRBD1
j_call: TRBJ1-1
clone_size: NA
cdr3_nt: TGCGCCAGCAGTCTGGACAGGGGGCCCAAAGCTTTCTTT
cdr3_aa: CASSLDRGPKAFF

v_call: TRBV13
d_call: TRBD1
j_call: TRBJ1-2
clone_size: NA
cdr3_nt: TGTGCCAGCAGCTCCCAGACAGGGGGCTATGGCTACACCTTC
cdr3_aa: CASSSQTGGYGYTF

v_call: TRBV10-2
d_call: TRBD2
j_call: TRBJ2-1
clone_size: NA
cdr3_nt: TGCGCCAGCAGTTCCCAGCGGGGGGCCTACAATGAGCAGTTCTTC
cdr3_aa: CASSSQRGAYNEQFF

v_call: TRBV7-8
d_call: NA
j_call: TRBJ2-7
clone_size: NA
cdr3_nt: TGTGCCAGCAGCGCCCACACCGGCGAGCAGTACTTC
cdr3_aa: CASSAHTGEQYF

v_call: TRBV5-4
d_call: TRBD1
j_call: TRBJ1-2
clone_size: few
cdr3_nt: TGTGCCAGCAGCACCTCGAGGGTGCAGGGGGCGCAGGACTATGGCTACACCTTC
cdr3_aa: CASSTSRVQGAQDYGYTF

v_call: TRBV9
d_call: NA
j_call: TRBJ2-3
clone_size: NA
cdr3_nt: TGTGCCAGCAGCCCCCGGACTAGCACAGATACGCAGTATTTT
cdr3_aa: CASSPRTSTDTQYF

v_call: TRBV21-1
d_call: NA
j_call: TRBJ1-4
clone_size: once
cdr3_nt: TGTGCCAGCTCCATGGGCGGACGGGGGGTTGAAAATGAAAAACTGTTTTTT
cdr3_aa: CASSMGGRGVENEKLFF

v_call: TRBV19
d_call: TRBD2
j_call: TRBJ2-3
clone_size: once
cdr3_nt: TGTGCCACCGGGACTAGCGGGGGGTACACAGATACGCAGTATTTT
cdr3_aa: CATGTSGGYTDTQYF

v_call: TRBV7-6
d_call: TRBD2
j_call: TRBJ2-3
clone_size: few
cdr3_nt: TGTGCCAGCAGCGAACCCGGGACTAGCGGGTCAGATACGCAGTATTTT
cdr3_aa: CASSEPGTSGSDTQYF

v_call: TRBV4-1
d_call: TRBD2
j_call: TRBJ2-1
clone_size: NA
cdr3_nt: TGCGCCAGCAGCCAAGATCGTCTAGCGGGGGGGAATGAGCAGTTCTTC
cdr3_aa: CASSQDRLAGGNEQFF

v_call: TRBV12-5
d_call: NA
j_call: TRBJ2-7
clone_size: NA
cdr3_nt: TGTGCTAGTGGGCTCGGGCGGGAGCAGTACTTC
cdr3_aa: CASGLGREQYF

v_call: TRBV19
d_call: NA
j_call: TRBJ1-4
clone_size: NA
cdr3_nt: TGTGCCAGTAGTACCCTCACAGGGTGGGGCGAAAAACTGTTTTTT
cdr3_aa: CASSTLTGWGEKLFF

v_call: TRBV4-2
d_call: TRBD1
j_call: TRBJ2-2
clone_size: few
cdr3_nt: TGTGCCAGCAGCCAAGGTTTGGAGACAGGGGGCGCGGGGGAGCTGTTTTTT
cdr3_aa: CASSQGLETGGAGELFF

v_call: TRBV7-9
d_call: NA
j_call: TRBJ1-1
clone_size: few
cdr3_nt: TGTGCCAGCAGCTCTCCGGCACTCAGCGGTAGTGGCACTGAAGCTTTCTTT
cdr3_aa: CASSSPALSGSGTEAFF

v_call: TRBV11-3
d_call: NA
j_call: TRBJ2-5
clone_size: NA
cdr3_nt: TGTGCCAGCAGCTTAGGCACGCAGGCTCAAGAGACCCAGTACTTC
cdr3_aa: CASSLGTQAQETQYF

v_call: TRBV5-1
d_call: NA
j_call: TRBJ1-4
clone_size: NA
cdr3_nt: TGCGCCAGCAGCCGAAATCGAGGGCCTGACGAAAAACTGTTTTTT
cdr3_aa: CASSRNRGPDEKLFF

v_call: TRBV7-3
d_call: NA
j_call: TRBJ2-1
clone_size: once
cdr3_nt: TGTGCCAGCAGCTTAGGGGTTAGCTCCTACAATGAGCAGTTCTTC
cdr3_aa: CASSLGVSSYNEQFF

v_call: TRBV18
d_call: TRBD1
j_call: TRBJ1-1
clone_size: NA
cdr3_nt: TGTGCCAGCTCACCGACGACGGGACAGACCACTGAAGCTTTCTTT
cdr3_aa: CASSPTTGQTTEAFF

v_call: TRBV6-5
d_call: TRBD1
j_call: TRBJ2-1
clone_size: NA
cdr3_nt: TGTGCCAGCAGGACAGGGGCCCCCTACAATGAGCAGTTCTTC
cdr3_aa: CASRTGAPYNEQFF

v_call: TRBV2
d_call: NA
j_call: TRBJ1-2
clone_size: NA
cdr3_nt: TGTGCCAGCAGCGGGCTAGGCAGGGGAGATGGGTATGGCTACACCTTC
cdr3_aa: CASSGLGRGDGYGYTF

v_call: TRBV10-3
d_call: NA
j_call: TRBJ1-6
clone_size: NA
cdr3_nt: TGTGCCATCAGTGAGTCATCCCGGGACAAGGACTTT
cdr3_aa: CAISESSRDKDF